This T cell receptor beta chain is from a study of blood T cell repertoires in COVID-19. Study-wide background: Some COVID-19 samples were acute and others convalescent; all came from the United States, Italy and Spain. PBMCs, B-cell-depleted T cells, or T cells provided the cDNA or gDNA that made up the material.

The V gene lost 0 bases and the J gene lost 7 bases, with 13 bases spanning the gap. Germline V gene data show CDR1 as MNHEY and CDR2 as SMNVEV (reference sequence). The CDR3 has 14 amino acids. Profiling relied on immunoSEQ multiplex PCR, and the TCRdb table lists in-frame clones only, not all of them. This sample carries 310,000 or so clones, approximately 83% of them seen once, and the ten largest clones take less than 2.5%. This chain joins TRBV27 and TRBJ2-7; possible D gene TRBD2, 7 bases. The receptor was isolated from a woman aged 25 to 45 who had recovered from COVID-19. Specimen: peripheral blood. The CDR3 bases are TGTGCCAGCAGTTTATCGGGGGGGCCGCTTGAGCAGTACTTC. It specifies CASSLSGGPLEQYF.